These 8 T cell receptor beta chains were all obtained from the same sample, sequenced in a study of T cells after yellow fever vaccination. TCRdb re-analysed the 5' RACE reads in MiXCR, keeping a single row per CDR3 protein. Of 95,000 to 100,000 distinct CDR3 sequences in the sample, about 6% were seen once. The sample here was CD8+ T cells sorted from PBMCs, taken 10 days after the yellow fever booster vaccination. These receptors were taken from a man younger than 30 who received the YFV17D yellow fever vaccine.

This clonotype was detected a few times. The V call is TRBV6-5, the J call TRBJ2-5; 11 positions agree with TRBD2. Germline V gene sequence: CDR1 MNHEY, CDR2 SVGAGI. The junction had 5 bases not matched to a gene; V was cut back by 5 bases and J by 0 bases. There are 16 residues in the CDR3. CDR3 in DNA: TGTGCCAGCAGTATAACTAGCGGGGGATACCAAGAGACCCAGTACTTC. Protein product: CASSITSGGYQETQYF.

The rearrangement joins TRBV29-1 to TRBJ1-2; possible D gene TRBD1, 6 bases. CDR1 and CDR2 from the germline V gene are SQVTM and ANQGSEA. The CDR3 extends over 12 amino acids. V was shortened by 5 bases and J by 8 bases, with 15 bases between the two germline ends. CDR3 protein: CSVLTGLDGYTF. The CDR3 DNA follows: TGCAGCGTTCTGACAGGACTCGACGGCTACACCTTC.

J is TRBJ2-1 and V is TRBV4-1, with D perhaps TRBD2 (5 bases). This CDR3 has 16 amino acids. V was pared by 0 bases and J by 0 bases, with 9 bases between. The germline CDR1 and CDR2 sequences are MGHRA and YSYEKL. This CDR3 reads CASSQDLGSSYNEQFF. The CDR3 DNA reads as TGCGCCAGCAGCCAAGATCTAGGGAGCTCCTACAATGAGCAGTTCTTC.

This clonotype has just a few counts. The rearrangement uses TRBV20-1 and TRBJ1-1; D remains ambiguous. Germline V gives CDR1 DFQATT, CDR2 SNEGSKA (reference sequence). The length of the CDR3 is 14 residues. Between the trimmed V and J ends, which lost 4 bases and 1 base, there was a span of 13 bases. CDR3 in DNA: TGCAGTGCTAAAGAGGACGGAGGGAACACTGAAGCTTTCTTT. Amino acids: CSAKEDGGNTEAFF.

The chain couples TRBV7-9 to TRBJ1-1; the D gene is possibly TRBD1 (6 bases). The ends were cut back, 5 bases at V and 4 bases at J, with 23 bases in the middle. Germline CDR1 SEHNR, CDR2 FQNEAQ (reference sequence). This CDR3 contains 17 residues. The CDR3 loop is CASSRTTGPDGSTEAFF. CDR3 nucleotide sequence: TGTGCCAGCAGCCGTACGACAGGCCCAGATGGGAGCACTGAAGCTTTCTTT.

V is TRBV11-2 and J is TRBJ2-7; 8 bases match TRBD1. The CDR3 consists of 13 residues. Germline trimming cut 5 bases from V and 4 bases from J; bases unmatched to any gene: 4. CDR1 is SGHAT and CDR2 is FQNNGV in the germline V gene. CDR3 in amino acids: CASSLNRGYEQYV. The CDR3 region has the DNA TGTGCCAGCAGCCTAAACAGGGGGTACGAGCAGTACGTC.

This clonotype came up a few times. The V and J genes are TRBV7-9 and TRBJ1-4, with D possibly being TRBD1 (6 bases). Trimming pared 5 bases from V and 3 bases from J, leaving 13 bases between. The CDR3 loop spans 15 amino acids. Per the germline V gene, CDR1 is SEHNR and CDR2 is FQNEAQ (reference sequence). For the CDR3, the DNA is TGTGCCAGCAGCATGATCAGGGGTTCTAATGAAAAACTGTTTTTT. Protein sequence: CASSMIRGSNEKLFF.

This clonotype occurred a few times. CDR3 coding DNA: TGTGCCAGCAGCTCGACCTTCACACCGAACACTGAAGCTTTCTTT. Protein sequence: CASSSTFTPNTEAFF. V is TRBV7-8 and J is TRBJ1-1; D remains ambiguous. CDR3 length: 15 residues. V lost 4 bases to trimming and J lost 1 base, with 13 bases between them. Germline CDR1 SGHVS, CDR2 FQNEAQ.